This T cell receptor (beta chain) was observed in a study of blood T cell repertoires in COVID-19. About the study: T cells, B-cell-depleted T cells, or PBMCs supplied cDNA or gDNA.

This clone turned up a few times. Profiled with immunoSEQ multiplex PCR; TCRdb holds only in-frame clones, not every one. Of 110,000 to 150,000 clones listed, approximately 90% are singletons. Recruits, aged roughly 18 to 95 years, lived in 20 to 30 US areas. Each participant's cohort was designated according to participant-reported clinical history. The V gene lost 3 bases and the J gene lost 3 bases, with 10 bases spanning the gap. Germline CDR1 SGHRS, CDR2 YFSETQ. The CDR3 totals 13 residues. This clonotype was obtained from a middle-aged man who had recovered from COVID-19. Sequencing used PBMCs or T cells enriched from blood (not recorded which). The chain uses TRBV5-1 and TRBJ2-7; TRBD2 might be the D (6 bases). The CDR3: CASSYDSGYEQYV. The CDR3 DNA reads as TGCGCCAGCAGCTATGATAGCGGCTACGAGCAGTACGTC.